Below, one T cell receptor (beta chain) is given with its context. Its specificity is unknown. The sample comes from a study of siplizumab effects on memory and regulatory T cells. General study findings and limits: The average Treg-derived proportion among mappable alloreactive CD4+ clones was 55% to 75% with siplizumab versus about 30% in controls. Naive T cell populations appeared to exhibit greater diversity than memory cells and appeared to be major alloresponse contributors. Confirmatory evidence of suppressive function in proliferating siplizumab-culture Tregs was not obtained.

CDR1 and CDR2 (germline): SGHRS, YFSETQ. Between the trimmed V and J ends, which lost 0 bases and 1 base, there was a span of 6 bases. The CDR3 extends over 14 amino acids. Per sample, 85,000 to 100,000 TCR templates underwent assay. The repertoire was sequenced with immunoSEQ multiplex PCR; TCRdb's copy has only in-frame clones and lacks some. The table has more than 85,000 clones, around 92% seen once. The receptor's source is a human donor in good health. Some clones in this sample may be carry-over from other donors' samples. The V call is TRBV5-1, the J call TRBJ2-3; D might be TRBD1 (5 bases). The specimen was CD4+ T cells sorted from blood. CDR3 in DNA: TGCGCCAGCAGCTTGGAAGGGGGCACAGATACGCAGTATTTT. Its translation is CASSLEGGTDTQYF. Filled out from reference TRBV5-1 and TRBJ2-3, the complete variable domain reads KAGVTQTPRYLIKTRGQQVTLSCSPISGHRSVSWYQQTPGQGLQFLFEYFSETQRNKGNFPGRFSGRQFSNSRSEMNVSTLELGDSALYLCASSLEGGTDTQYFGPGTRLTVL.